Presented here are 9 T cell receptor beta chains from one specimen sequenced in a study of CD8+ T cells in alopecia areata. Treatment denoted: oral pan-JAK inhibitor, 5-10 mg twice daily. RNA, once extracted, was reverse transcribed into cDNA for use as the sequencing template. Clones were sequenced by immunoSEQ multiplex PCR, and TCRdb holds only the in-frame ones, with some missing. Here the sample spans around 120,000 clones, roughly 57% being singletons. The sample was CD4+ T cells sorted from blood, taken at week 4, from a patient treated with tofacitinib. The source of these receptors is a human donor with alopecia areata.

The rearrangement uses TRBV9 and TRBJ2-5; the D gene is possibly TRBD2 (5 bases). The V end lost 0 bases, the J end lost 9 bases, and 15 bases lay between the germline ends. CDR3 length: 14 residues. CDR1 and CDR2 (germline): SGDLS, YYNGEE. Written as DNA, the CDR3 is TGTGCCAGCAGCGTAGCTGGGTGGGAGATGGCCCAGTACTTC. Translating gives CASSVAGWEMAQYF.

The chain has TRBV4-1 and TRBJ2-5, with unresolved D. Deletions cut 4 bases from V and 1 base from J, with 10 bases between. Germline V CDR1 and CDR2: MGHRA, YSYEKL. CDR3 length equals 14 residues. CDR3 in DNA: TGCGCCAGCAGCCCAGACTCCTCCCAAGAGACCCAGTACTTC. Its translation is CASSPDSSQETQYF.

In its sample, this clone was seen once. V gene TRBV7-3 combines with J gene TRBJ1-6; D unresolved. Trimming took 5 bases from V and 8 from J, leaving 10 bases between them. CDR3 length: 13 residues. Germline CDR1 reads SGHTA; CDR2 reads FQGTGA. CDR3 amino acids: CASSPALDSPLHF. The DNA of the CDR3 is TGTGCCAGCAGCCCCGCACTGGATTCACCCCTCCACTTT.

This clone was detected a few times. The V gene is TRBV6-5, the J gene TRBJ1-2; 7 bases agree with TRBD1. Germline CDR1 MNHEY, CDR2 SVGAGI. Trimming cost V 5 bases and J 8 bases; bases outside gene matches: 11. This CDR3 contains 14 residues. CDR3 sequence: CASSHRGGDGGYTF. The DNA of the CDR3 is TGTGCCAGCAGTCACAGGGGCGGGGACGGCGGCTACACCTTC.

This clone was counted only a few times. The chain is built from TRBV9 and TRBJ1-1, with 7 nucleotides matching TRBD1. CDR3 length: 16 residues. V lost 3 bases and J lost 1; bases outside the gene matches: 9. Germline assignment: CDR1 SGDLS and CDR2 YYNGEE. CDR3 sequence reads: CASSAHPGQPNTEAFF. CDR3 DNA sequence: TGTGCCAGCAGCGCCCACCCGGGACAGCCGAACACTGAAGCTTTCTTT.

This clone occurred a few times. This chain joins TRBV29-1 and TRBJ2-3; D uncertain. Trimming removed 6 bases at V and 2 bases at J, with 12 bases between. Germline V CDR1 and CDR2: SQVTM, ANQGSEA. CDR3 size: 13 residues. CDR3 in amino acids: CSVSTSFTDTQYF. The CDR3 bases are TGCAGCGTATCGACTTCATTCACAGATACGCAGTATTTT.

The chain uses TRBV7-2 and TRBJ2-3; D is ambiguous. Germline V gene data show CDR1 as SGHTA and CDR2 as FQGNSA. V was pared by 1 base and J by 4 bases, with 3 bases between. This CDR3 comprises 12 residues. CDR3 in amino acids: CASSLEADTQYF. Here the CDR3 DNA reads TGTGCCAGCAGCTTAGAGGCAGATACGCAGTATTTT.

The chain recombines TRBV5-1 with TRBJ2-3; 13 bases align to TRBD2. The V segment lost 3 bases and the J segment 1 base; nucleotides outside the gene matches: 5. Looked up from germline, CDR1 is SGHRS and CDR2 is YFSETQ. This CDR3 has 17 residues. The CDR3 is CASSSGLAGLRTDTQYF. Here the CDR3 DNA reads TGCGCCAGCAGCTCGGGACTAGCGGGATTGCGCACAGATACGCAGTATTTT.

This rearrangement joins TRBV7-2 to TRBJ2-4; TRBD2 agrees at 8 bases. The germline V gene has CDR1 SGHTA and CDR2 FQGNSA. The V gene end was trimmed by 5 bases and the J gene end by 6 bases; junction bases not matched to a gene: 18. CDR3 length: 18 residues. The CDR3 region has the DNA TGTGCCAGCAGCCTGAGTAGGGTAGCGGGATTGGGGTCAAACATTCAGTACTTC. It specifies CASSLSRVAGLGSNIQYF.